This T cell receptor beta chain is from a study of cytomegalovirus exposure and HLA in healthy donors. Study summary: Early released data had 65 million to 100 million unique TCRs, all coming from HLA-typed donors. Study-level results: HLA alleles showed associations with fewer than 20,000 TCR beta sequences in a later analysis, at a 0.05 false discovery rate.

The CDR3 length is 15 residues. Germline-derived CDR1 and CDR2 are MNHNS and SASEGT. V shed 4 bases, J shed 2 bases, and the junction held 5 bases outside the gene matches. Remarks on this clone: What it binds is not known. The same CDR3 is also encoded by other DNA sequences in this sample.

PCR involved 60 Vbeta and 13 Jbeta primers. TCRdb's copy holds only in-frame clones and misses some; the assay was immunoSEQ multiplex PCR. The sample lists over 150,000 clones, 75% occurring once. The TCR comes from a woman in her 50s in good health and CMV-seropositive. The genes are TRBV6-1 and TRBJ2-7, with 10 bases identical to TRBD2. The sequenced sample consisted of PBMCs. Written as DNA, the CDR3 is TGTGCCAGCAGTGTCTCTAGCGGGGGAACCTACGAGCAGTACTTC. The encoded protein is CASSVSSGGTYEQYF.